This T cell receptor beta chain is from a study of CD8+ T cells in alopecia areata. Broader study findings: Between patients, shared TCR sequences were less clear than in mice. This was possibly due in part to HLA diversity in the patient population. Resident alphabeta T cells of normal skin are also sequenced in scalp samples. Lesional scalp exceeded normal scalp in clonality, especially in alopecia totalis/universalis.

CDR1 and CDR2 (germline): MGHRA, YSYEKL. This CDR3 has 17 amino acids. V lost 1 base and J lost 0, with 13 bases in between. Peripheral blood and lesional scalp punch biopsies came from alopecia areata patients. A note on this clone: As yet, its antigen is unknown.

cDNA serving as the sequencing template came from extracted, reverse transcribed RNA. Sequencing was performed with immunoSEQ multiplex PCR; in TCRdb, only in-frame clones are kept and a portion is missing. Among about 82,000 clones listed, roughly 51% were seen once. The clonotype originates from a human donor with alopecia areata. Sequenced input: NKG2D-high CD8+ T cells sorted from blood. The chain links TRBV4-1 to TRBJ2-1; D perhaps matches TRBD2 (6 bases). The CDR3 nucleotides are TGCGCCAGCAGCCAAGTCATGGCTAGCGACTCCTACAATGAGCAGTTCTTC. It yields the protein CASSQVMASDSYNEQFF.